The 14 T cell receptor beta chains below all came from one sample that was sequenced in a study of blood T cell repertoires in COVID-19. Method: immunoSEQ multiplex PCR; TCRdb's copy keeps in-frame clones and lacks some. The top ten clones hold 26% of a sample with 98,000 or so clones, roughly 84% of them seen once. The sequenced sample was peripheral blood. Receptor source: a man aged 60 to 69 with acute or convalescent COVID-19.

This chain uses TRBV18 with TRBJ2-1; TRBD2 matches 9 bases. V lost 0 bases and J lost 8; bases outside the gene matches: 5. Germline CDR1 reads KGHSH; CDR2 reads LQKENI. The CDR3 consists of 15 residues. In DNA form, the CDR3 reads TGTGCCAGCTCACCACCTAGCGGGAGTCGCGATGAGCAGTTCTTC. Protein sequence: CASSPPSGSRDEQFF.

DNA of the CDR3: TGTGCCAGCAGAGAGGGACAGGGGGTACATTCACCCCTCCACTTT. As protein: CASREGQGVHSPLHF. The rearrangement uses TRBV5-4 and TRBJ1-6, with 11 bases fitting TRBD1. Germline CDR1 SGHNT, CDR2 YYREEE (reference sequence). With V trimmed by 5 bases and J by 8 bases, 6 bases remained unmatched. The CDR3 covers 15 residues.

This clone was seen a few times. The chain recombines TRBV29-1 with TRBJ2-2, with D perhaps matching TRBD1 (5 bases). The CDR3 length is 14 residues. The germline CDR1 and CDR2 sequences are SQVTM and ANQGSEA. The V gene lost 3 bases and the J gene lost 3 bases, with 11 bases spanning the gap. This CDR3 is CSVEKGLDTGELFF. The DNA of the CDR3 is TGCAGCGTTGAGAAGGGGCTGGACACCGGGGAGCTGTTTTTT.

This chain uses TRBV29-1 with TRBJ2-1; a weak D match, TRBD1 (6 bases). Germline CDR1 reads SQVTM; CDR2 reads ANQGSEA. This CDR3 has 13 residues. V was clipped by 6 bases and J by 8 bases, with 17 bases between them. The CDR3 protein is CSVGRGGSDEQFF. CDR3 DNA sequence: TGCAGCGTGGGCAGGGGCGGTTCGGATGAGCAGTTCTTC.

To note about this clone: Compared with germline, one end of the junction differs, possibly owing to a read error. The rearrangement links TRBV7-7 to TRBJ2-3, with 8 bases lining up with TRBD2. This CDR3 spans 13 amino acids. Looked up from germline, CDR1 is SSHAT and CDR2 is FNYEAQ (reference sequence). The CDR3 here is CASSGGLADTQYF. CDR3 nucleotides: TGTGCTAGCAGCGGGGGCCTGGCAGATACGCAGTATTTT.

The chain carries TRBV19 and TRBJ2-5; D remains unclear. The CDR3 consists of 11 residues. Germline loops: CDR1 LNHDA, CDR2 SQIVND (reference sequence). The V gene lost 4 bases and the J gene lost 3 bases, with 3 bases spanning the gap. CDR3 DNA sequence: TGTGCCAGTAGTAGAGAAGAGACCCAGTACTTC. Protein: CASSREETQYF.

The chain is built from TRBV9 and TRBJ1-4, with 7 bases that match TRBD1. Germline V gene data show CDR1 as SGDLS and CDR2 as YYNGEE. The CDR3 has 15 residues. J lost 8 bases, V lost 3 bases, and 10 bases had no gene match. The CDR3 loop is CASSASDRVGEKLFF. The CDR3 DNA is TGTGCCAGCAGCGCCAGTGACAGGGTAGGCGAAAAACTGTTTTTT.

Only one count was recorded for this clone. The gene calls are TRBV19 and TRBJ1-2; D perhaps matches TRBD1 (6 bases). Trimming removed 3 bases at V and 8 bases at J, with 19 bases between. Per the germline V gene, CDR1 is LNHDA and CDR2 is SQIVND (reference sequence). This CDR3 spans 15 amino acids. The CDR3 region has the DNA TGTGCCAGTAGTATTTTTGGACACAGGGCGGAAGGCTACACCTTC. Its translation is CASSIFGHRAEGYTF.

The chain recombines TRBV7-8 with TRBJ1-1, with D possibly being TRBD1 (5 bases). This CDR3 has 14 amino acids. V was trimmed by 5 bases and J by 4 bases, leaving 14 bases between them. Germline CDR1 is SGHVS and CDR2 is FQNEAQ. CDR3 sequence: CASSLNMGGTEAFF. The CDR3 DNA sequence: TGTGCCAGCAGCCTAAATATGGGGGGCACTGAAGCTTTCTTT.

The chain couples TRBV5-6 to TRBJ1-1; D unclear. Trimming pared 5 bases from V and 3 bases from J, leaving 8 bases between. The germline CDR1 and CDR2 sequences are SGHDT and YYEEEE. The CDR3 loop spans 12 amino acids. In DNA, the CDR3 is TGTGCCAGCAGTTCAGGCTACACTGAAGCTTTCTTT. The encoded protein is CASSSGYTEAFF.

This clone came up a few times. CDR3 amino acids: CSASSSSGINGELFF. The CDR3 nucleotides are TGCAGTGCTAGTTCGTCTAGCGGAATAAACGGGGAGCTGTTTTTT. The chain recombines TRBV20-1 with TRBJ2-2, with 7 bases aligning to TRBD2. Germline CDR1 reads DFQATT; CDR2 reads SNEGSKA (reference sequence). Trimming removed 3 bases from V and 7 bases from J; junction bases left unmatched: 11. This CDR3 comprises 15 residues.

The chain employs TRBV24-1 and TRBJ2-1, with 7 bases that match TRBD1. V lost 9 bases and J lost 4; bases outside the gene matches: 8. Per the germline V gene, CDR1 is KGHDR and CDR2 is SFDVKD. The CDR3 loop spans 14 amino acids. This CDR3 reads CATAPGGTYNEQFF. The CDR3 DNA is TGTGCCACCGCCCCAGGGGGTACATACAATGAGCAGTTCTTC.

The chain recombines TRBV20-1 with TRBJ1-1, with 8 bases matching TRBD1. This CDR3 is built from 16 residues. Germline CDR1 DFQATT, CDR2 SNEGSKA (reference sequence). Germline trimming cut 3 bases from V and 0 bases from J; bases unmatched to any gene: 9. The CDR3 nucleotides are TGCAGTGCTAGTGGGGGACAGGTCCTAATGAACACTGAAGCTTTCTTT. As protein: CSASGGQVLMNTEAFF.

V and J are TRBV19 and TRBJ1-1, with a possible D match to TRBD1 (5 bases). The CDR3 extends over 15 amino acids. The ends were cut back, 6 bases at V and 0 bases at J, with 14 bases in the middle. Germline V gives CDR1 LNHDA, CDR2 SQIVND (reference sequence). For the CDR3, the DNA is TGTGCCAGTAGCCCCCGCGGGGGATTGAACACTGAAGCTTTCTTT. This sequence encodes CASSPRGGLNTEAFF.